The 31 T cell receptor beta chains presented below share a single source sample, sequenced in a study of OX40 agonist ivuxolimab in advanced cancers. Clones were read by immunoSEQ multiplex PCR, and TCRdb kept only the in-frame ones, dropping some. The table includes about 68,000 clones, 84% detected once. The sequences come from CD4+ or CD8+ T cells sorted from blood, collected in a trial of the OX40 agonist ivuxolimab. The receptors stem from an adult with an advanced solid tumor such as melanoma, head and neck, liver or kidney cancer.

The rearrangement joins TRBV6-5 to TRBJ2-3; either TRBD1 or TRBD2 may fit D (6 bases each). The CDR3 spans 13 residues. Germline values: CDR1 MNHEY, CDR2 SVGAGI. V was trimmed by 11 bases and J by 2 bases, leaving 14 bases between them. The CDR3 DNA reads TGTGCCGTCCGTCCGGGGGCCACAGATACGCAGTATTTT. This gives the protein CAVRPGATDTQYF.

The genes are TRBV25-1 and TRBJ1-2, with unresolved D. The CDR3 is made up of 14 amino acids. V lost 0 bases and J lost 3, with 8 bases in between. Per germline, CDR1 MGHDK and CDR2 SYGVNS. CDR3 in DNA: TGTGCCAGCAGTGAATACCGGGCAGACTATGGCTACACCTTC. Translating it yields CASSEYRADYGYTF.

The chain carries TRBV19 and TRBJ1-5, with D perhaps matching TRBD1 (6 bases). The germline V and J ends were trimmed by 4 bases and 3 bases, with 10 bases remaining between them. The CDR3 length is 14 residues. Germline assignment: CDR1 LNHDA and CDR2 SQIVND (reference sequence). CDR3 residues: CASSRGGPNQPQHF. In DNA, the CDR3 is TGTGCCAGTAGTAGGGGGGGCCCCAATCAGCCCCAGCATTTT. Drawing the rest from reference TRBV19 and TRBJ1-5, the complete variable domain is DGGITQSPKYLFRKEGQNVTLSCEQNLNHDAMYWYRQDPGQGLRLIYYSQIVNDFQKGDIAEGYSVSREKKESFPLTVTSAQKNPTAFYLCASSRGGPNQPQHFGDGTRLSIL.

This chain links TRBV4-1 with TRBJ1-4; a possible D gene is TRBD1 (6 bases). Germline V CDR1 and CDR2: MGHRA, YSYEKL. The CDR3 length is 17 residues. The germline V and J ends were trimmed by 3 bases and 3 bases, with 17 bases remaining between them. The CDR3 is CASSQEGVAGANEKLFF. CDR3 DNA sequence: TGCGCCAGCAGCCAGGAGGGGGTCGCGGGAGCTAATGAAAAACTGTTTTTT.

This chain joins TRBV19 and TRBJ1-5; D unresolved. Germline CDR1 LNHDA, CDR2 SQIVND (reference sequence). Deletions cut 3 bases from V and 1 base from J, with 7 bases between. The CDR3 runs 14 residues. CDR3 in amino acids: CASSMEPSNQPQHF. The CDR3 DNA sequence: TGTGCCAGTAGTATGGAGCCCAGCAATCAGCCCCAGCATTTT.

The chain uses TRBV2 and TRBJ2-2; TRBD2 might be the D (5 bases). Germline values: CDR1 SNHLY, CDR2 FYNNEI. CDR3 length: 14 residues. The CDR3 here is CASGARINTGELFF. The CDR3 bases are TGTGCGAGCGGAGCTCGAATAAACACCGGGGAGCTGTTTTTT.

V gene TRBV28 combines with J gene TRBJ1-5; weak D call: TRBD1 (5 bases). The CDR3 length is 15 residues. Germline CDR1 and CDR2: MDHEN and SYDVKM. The ends were cut back, 6 bases at V and 4 bases at J, with 16 bases in the middle. CDR3 bases: TGTGCCAGCAGCCTCCCAACAGGCCAAAATCAGCCCCAGCATTTT. Its protein is CASSLPTGQNQPQHF.

This rearrangement joins TRBV6-1 to TRBJ2-2, with D perhaps assigned TRBD1 or TRBD2 (5 bases each). CDR1 MNHNS and CDR2 SASEGT come from the germline V gene. The CDR3 sequence is 14 residues long. The V and J ends lost 0 bases and 5 bases respectively, with 7 bases between them. The CDR3 DNA sequence: TGTGCCAGCAGTGAAGCGAGGGGAACCGGGGAGCTGTTTTTT. Protein: CASSEARGTGELFF.

The chain's CDR3 is CASSFADSGNSPLHF. As DNA, the CDR3 is TGTGCCAGCAGTTTTGCGGACTCCGGAAATTCACCCCTCCACTTT. The chain uses TRBV28 and TRBJ1-6; D remains ambiguous. The germline V gene encodes CDR1 MDHEN and CDR2 SYDVKM. Trimming took off 3 bases at V and 7 bases at J, with 13 bases between the two ends. The length of the CDR3 is 15 residues.

The rearrangement links TRBV5-1 to TRBJ1-4; D not certain. The germline CDR1 and CDR2 sequences are SGHRS and YFSETQ. This CDR3 comprises 15 residues. V lost 0 bases and J lost 4, with 10 bases in between. CDR3 in amino acids: CASSLGLGDNEKLFF. CDR3 bases: TGCGCCAGCAGCTTGGGTCTCGGGGATAATGAAAAACTGTTTTTT.

This clone was seen a few times. V is TRBV4-3 and J is TRBJ1-1, with D possibly matching TRBD1 (6 bases). The length of the CDR3 is 13 residues. The V end lost 4 bases, the J end lost 6 bases, and 12 bases lay between the germline ends. Germline values: CDR1 LGHNA, CDR2 YSLEER. For the CDR3, the DNA is TGCGCCAGCAGCCGCTCGAGGGGGGCTGAAGCTTTCTTT. Amino acids: CASSRSRGAEAFF.

Only one count was recorded for this clone. The V gene is TRBV2, the J gene TRBJ2-7, with a possible D match to TRBD2 (5 bases). The CDR3 is 14 amino acids. V lost 5 bases, J lost 1 base, and 12 bases lay in between. Germline CDR1 reads SNHLY; CDR2 reads FYNNEI. CDR3 DNA sequence: TGTGCCAGCAGTCTTACTGAGGGTTCCTACGAGCAGTACTTC. Protein: CASSLTEGSYEQYF.

The DNA of the CDR3 is TGTGCCATCAGTGAGACGCATGAAAACACTGAAGCTTTCTTT. Translated: CAISETHENTEAFF. V and J are TRBV10-3 and TRBJ1-1; D gene uncertain. The germline CDR1 and CDR2 sequences are ENHRY and SYGVKD. V was shortened by 2 bases and J by 2 bases, with 9 bases between the two germline ends. The CDR3 sequence is 14 residues long.

The CDR3 DNA sequence: TGCAGTGCTGCCCAGGACCAGCCCCAGCATTTT. Protein sequence: CSAAQDQPQHF. This chain joins TRBV20-1 and TRBJ1-5; D remains unclear. Trimming took off 5 bases at V and 7 bases at J, with 9 bases between the two ends. The CDR3 totals 11 residues. CDR1 is DFQATT, CDR2 SNEGSKA, per germline (reference sequence).

This clone came up once. This sequence joins TRBV11-2 and TRBJ2-2; D is unresolved. The CDR3 covers 11 residues. V gave up 7 bases and J gave up 3 bases, with 3 bases separating them. Germline V gene sequence: CDR1 SGHAT, CDR2 FQNNGV. As DNA, the CDR3 is TGTGCCAGCACCTACACCGGGGAGCTGTTTTTT. It is translated as CASTYTGELFF.

This clone was seen a single time. This chain links TRBV27 with TRBJ2-5; D is undetermined. V was shortened by 8 bases and J by 5 bases, with 12 bases between the two germline ends. This CDR3 region has 12 residues. Per germline, CDR1 MNHEY and CDR2 SMNVEV (reference sequence). The DNA for the CDR3 is TGTGCCAGCGGTCGGGTCCTGGAGACCCAGTACTTC. Amino acids: CASGRVLETQYF.

The chain joins TRBV7-2 to TRBJ1-1; TRBD1 might be the D (6 bases). The CDR3 runs 15 residues. The V gene's germline CDR1 is SGHTA and CDR2 FQGNSA. The germline V and J ends were trimmed by 5 bases and 5 bases, with 18 bases remaining between them. The CDR3 spells CASSPRRAGDTEAFF. The CDR3 DNA is TGTGCCAGCAGCCCGCGGCGGGCAGGGGATACTGAAGCTTTCTTT.

This clone has more than one count but fewer than ten. The chain uses TRBV5-1 and TRBJ1-1; D perhaps matches TRBD1 (5 bases). Trimming shortened V by 4 bases and J by 7 bases, and 17 bases separated the two germline ends. Per germline, CDR1 SGHRS and CDR2 YFSETQ. The CDR3 sequence is 14 residues long. CDR3 region: CASSVGHSDVEAFF. The DNA for the CDR3 is TGCGCCAGCAGCGTTGGACATTCGGACGTTGAAGCTTTCTTT.

With regard to this clone: Other DNA sequences from this sample encode an identical CDR3 as well. CDR3 DNA sequence: TGCAGTGCTAGGTTACAAGAGACCCAGTACTTC. Its protein is CSARLQETQYF. The chain uses TRBV20-1 and TRBJ2-5; D uncertain. This CDR3 contains 11 residues. The V gene's germline CDR1 is DFQATT and CDR2 SNEGSKA (reference sequence). V lost 3 bases, J lost 2 bases, and 4 bases lay in between.

This chain connects TRBV19 to TRBJ2-2; D remains unclear. The CDR3 covers 14 residues. Per the germline V gene, CDR1 is LNHDA and CDR2 is SQIVND (reference sequence). With 3 bases removed from V and 1 base from J, the gap between germline ends came to 6 bases. CDR3 region: CASSMMQNTGELFF. Written as DNA, the CDR3 is TGTGCCAGTAGTATGATGCAGAACACCGGGGAGCTGTTTTTT.

This clone has a handful of counts. The CDR3 coding sequence is TGTGCCAGCAGCGTGGAAGCTGAGAATCAGCCCCAGCATTTT. Protein sequence: CASSVEAENQPQHF. J is TRBJ1-5 and V is TRBV9; D call uncertain. The CDR3 runs 14 residues. The V gene's germline CDR1 is SGDLS and CDR2 YYNGEE. V lost 2 bases and J lost 4, with 10 bases in between.

This clone was seen a handful of times. This chain connects TRBV27 to TRBJ2-7; D is perhaps TRBD2 (6 bases). CDR3 length equals 14 residues. Between the trimmed V and J ends, which lost 6 bases and 5 bases, there was a span of 17 bases. Germline V gene data show CDR1 as MNHEY and CDR2 as SMNVEV (reference sequence). Here the CDR3 reads CASSMAGPLDEQYF. The CDR3 nucleotides are TGTGCCAGCAGCATGGCGGGGCCCCTCGACGAGCAGTACTTC.

V is TRBV7-2 and J is TRBJ1-5; D is unresolved. V lost 3 bases and J 5 bases, leaving 5 bases between the germline ends. Per the germline V gene, CDR1 is SGHTA and CDR2 is FQGNSA. The CDR3 loop spans 12 amino acids. CDR3 protein: CASSFNDQPQHF. The DNA of the CDR3 is TGTGCCAGCAGCTTTAACGATCAGCCCCAGCATTTT.

The genes are TRBV28 and TRBJ1-1, with D possibly TRBD1 on 6 matching bases. V dropped 6 bases and J dropped 8 bases, with 13 bases sitting between them. This CDR3 has 12 residues. Germline CDR1 MDHEN, CDR2 SYDVKM. CDR3 bases: TGTGCCAGCAGGGAGGGGACACGAGAAGCTTTCTTT. It codes for CASREGTREAFF.

This clone was picked up one time. The chain links TRBV5-4 to TRBJ2-1; the D is unclear. Trimming cost V 4 bases and J 8 bases, with 28 bases left between them. CDR1 is SGHNT and CDR2 is YYREEE in the germline V gene (reference sequence). The CDR3 loop spans 18 amino acids. The CDR3 DNA reads as TGTGCCAGCAGCCCGCGAGCCCGTCCTGCCCGGGCCTCGGATGAGCAGTTCTTC. Protein: CASSPRARPARASDEQFF.

The chain uses TRBV5-1 and TRBJ1-6, with 8 bases lining up with TRBD1. Per the germline V gene, CDR1 is SGHRS and CDR2 is YFSETQ. J was trimmed by 5 bases and V by 4 bases; bases with no gene match: 11. CDR3 length equals 17 residues. The CDR3 protein is CASSPLTLTGDNSPLHF. The CDR3 bases are TGCGCCAGCAGCCCCCTTACGCTGACAGGGGATAATTCACCCCTCCACTTT.

This chain links TRBV5-6 with TRBJ2-7; D is uncertain. The V gene's germline CDR1 is SGHDT and CDR2 YYEEEE. The CDR3 covers 14 residues. With 6 bases removed from V and 3 bases from J, the gap between germline ends came to 16 bases. CDR3 bases: TGTGCCAGCACCGTCCGTCCGGATTTCTACGAGCAGTACTTC. Amino acid sequence: CASTVRPDFYEQYF.

The chain has TRBV7-9 and TRBJ2-7; no firm D call. Germline assignment: CDR1 SEHNR and CDR2 FQNEAQ (reference sequence). V dropped 5 bases and J dropped 6 bases, with 11 bases sitting between them. The CDR3 is 12 amino acids. This CDR3 reads CASSRPGGEQYF. The CDR3 DNA reads as TGTGCCAGCAGCCGACCAGGTGGCGAGCAGTACTTC.

The chain is built from TRBV5-4 and TRBJ1-2; D gene uncertain. V lost 0 bases to trimming and J lost 3 bases, with 6 bases between them. Per the germline V gene, CDR1 is SGHNT and CDR2 is YYREEE (reference sequence). The CDR3 runs 13 residues. CDR3 loop: CASSLDRDYGYTF. In nucleotides, the CDR3 is TGTGCCAGCAGCTTGGACAGAGACTATGGCTACACCTTC.

This chain joins TRBV19 and TRBJ2-4, with D perhaps matching TRBD2 (7 bases). The V gene lost 7 bases and the J gene lost 5 bases, with 15 bases spanning the gap. The CDR3 sequence is 14 residues long. Looked up from germline, CDR1 is LNHDA and CDR2 is SQIVND (reference sequence). The CDR3 loop is CASKSRGGENIQYF. The CDR3 nucleotides are TGTGCCAGTAAATCTCGAGGGGGGGAAAACATTCAGTACTTC.

The chain links TRBV29-1 to TRBJ1-1, with 7 bases fitting TRBD1. Per the germline V gene, CDR1 is SQVTM and CDR2 is ANQGSEA. After removal of 7 bases from V and 3 bases from J, the junction contained 8 bases not matched to a gene. There are 13 residues in the CDR3. The CDR3 loop reads CSAAQGRHTEAFF. CDR3 DNA: TGCAGCGCGGCACAGGGGCGGCACACTGAAGCTTTCTTT.